These 5 T cell receptor beta chains share one sample of origin, sequenced in a study of CD8+ T cells in alopecia areata. RNA extraction was followed by reverse transcription into cDNA, which acted as the sequencing template. The table came from immunoSEQ multiplex PCR; TCRdb's copy has only in-frame clones and leaves some out. The sample carries about 150,000 clones, roughly 48% recorded once. The sequencing input was CD4+ T cells sorted from blood. The receptor source for this set is a human donor with alopecia areata.

The J gene is TRBJ2-7, the V gene TRBV2; D assignment may be TRBD1 or TRBD2 (5 bases each). In germline, CDR1 is SNHLY, CDR2 FYNNEI. The V end lost 5 bases, the J end lost 0 bases, and 17 bases lay between the germline ends. This CDR3 contains 16 residues. CDR3 DNA: TGTGCCAGCAGTAACCCGGGACCGATAAGCTCCTACGAGCAGTACTTC. It is translated as CASSNPGPISSYEQYF.

This clone turned up a few times. The V gene is TRBV9, the J gene TRBJ1-3; maybe TRBD1 (6 bases). V lost 4 bases and J 3 bases, leaving 20 bases between the germline ends. CDR3 length: 17 amino acids. From germline, CDR1 is SGDLS and CDR2 YYNGEE. DNA of the CDR3: TGTGCCAGCAGCAAAGAAGGAGGGGGGCGGTTTGGAAACACCATATATTTT. As protein: CASSKEGGGRFGNTIYF.

This clone was observed a handful of times. Here the CDR3 DNA reads TGTGCCAGCAGTTTACCCTTACAGGGGAGAATGAACACTGAAGCTTTCTTT. Translation: CASSLPLQGRMNTEAFF. The gene calls are TRBV28 and TRBJ1-1; 7 nucleotides align to TRBD1. V gave up 2 bases and J gave up 0 bases; unmatched junction bases: 9. The CDR3 covers 17 residues. Germline V gene lookup returns CDR1 MDHEN and CDR2 SYDVKM.

The V and J genes are TRBV28 and TRBJ2-1; D remains ambiguous. Deletions cut 3 bases from V and 3 bases from J, with 12 bases between. CDR1 and CDR2 (germline): MDHEN, SYDVKM. This CDR3 has 15 amino acids. CDR3 in DNA: TGTGCCAGCAGTTTCCAGGCAGGCCGCTACAATGAGCAGTTCTTC. This encodes CASSFQAGRYNEQFF. Supplemented by reference TRBV28 and TRBJ2-1, the full variable domain reads DVKVTQSSRYLVKRTGEKVFLECVQDMDHENMFWYRQDPGLGLRLIYFSYDVKMKEKGDIPEGYSVSREKKERFSLILESASTNQTSMYLCASSFQAGRYNEQFFGPGTRLTVL.

The chain joins TRBV4-1 to TRBJ1-1; D might be TRBD1 (5 bases). The CDR3 has 14 residues. Trimming removed 1 base at V and 1 base at J, with 7 bases between. Looked up from germline, CDR1 is MGHRA and CDR2 is YSYEKL. This chain's CDR3 is CASSQAGRNTEAFF. The CDR3 region has the DNA TGCGCCAGCAGCCAAGCAGGGAGGAACACTGAAGCTTTCTTT.